The TCR beta chain described here comes from a study of Tregs in tolerant kidney transplant recipients. Study summary: The nonmyeloablative bone marrow transplants came from related graft donors, with transient mixed chimerism.

Repertoires were generated with immunoSEQ multiplex PCR, while TCRdb's copy carries only in-frame clones and drops some. The sample comprises about 78,000 clones, 85% to 95% of which are singletons, and approximately 0.37% rests with the top ten. In the case of this clone: Within the sample, other DNA sequences also encode this same CDR3.

The CDR3 consists of 15 residues. The ends lost 5 bases at V and 1 base at J; junction bases unmatched: 5. Germline V lookup: CDR1 SGHRS, CDR2 YFSETQ. Thawed PBMCs were FACS-sorted into unstimulated CD4+CD25+CD127- regulatory T cells, CD4+CD25- non-regulatory cells, CD4 and CD8 cells. Before regulatory T cell sorting, thawed PBMCs rested overnight at 37°C in 200 to 250 IU/ml IL-2. The V gene is TRBV5-1, the J gene TRBJ2-1; 8 bases line up with TRBD1. This TCR was sampled from a human donor who received a combined kidney and bone marrow transplant. Here the sequenced sample was Tregs from blood, taken before the transplant. CDR3 sequence: CASSPGQGSYNEQFF. CDR3 DNA: TGCGCCAGCAGTCCCGGACAGGGATCCTACAATGAGCAGTTCTTC.